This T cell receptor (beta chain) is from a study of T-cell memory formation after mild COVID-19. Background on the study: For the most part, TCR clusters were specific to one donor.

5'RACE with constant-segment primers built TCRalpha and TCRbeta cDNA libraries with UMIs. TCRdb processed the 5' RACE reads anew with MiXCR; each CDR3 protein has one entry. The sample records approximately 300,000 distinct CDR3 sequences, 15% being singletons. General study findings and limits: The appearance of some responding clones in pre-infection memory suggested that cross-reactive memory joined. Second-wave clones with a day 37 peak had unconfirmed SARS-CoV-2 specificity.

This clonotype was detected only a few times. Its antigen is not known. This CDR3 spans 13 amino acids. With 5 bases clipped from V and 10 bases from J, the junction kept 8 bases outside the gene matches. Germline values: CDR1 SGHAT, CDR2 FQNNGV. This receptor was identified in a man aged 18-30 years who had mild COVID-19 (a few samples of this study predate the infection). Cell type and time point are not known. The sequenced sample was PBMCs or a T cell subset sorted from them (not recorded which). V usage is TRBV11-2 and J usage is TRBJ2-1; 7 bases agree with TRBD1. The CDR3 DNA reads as TGTGCCAGCAGCCCCAGACAGGGCCGCGAGCAGTTCTTC. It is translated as CASSPRQGREQFF.